A single T cell receptor beta chain is shown here with its context. What it binds is not known. CDR3 length: 15 residues. Germline V gives CDR1 SGHRS, CDR2 YFSETQ. Trimming stripped 4 bases from V and 2 bases from J, with 13 bases between. DNA at 150 to 200 ng, about 30,000 T cell genomes, went into sorted-subset replicate PCRs. Under the authors' procedure: ImmunoSEQ sequences covered only the junction and lacked quality scores; filtering therefore differed. TCRdb's copy holds only in-frame clones and misses some; the assay was immunoSEQ multiplex PCR. The V and J calls and clone size were taken over from that table, and D and trimming were inferred from the DNA. The sample comprises roughly 2,300,000 clones, approximately 90% of which are singletons, and around 0.35% rests with the top ten. The sample originates from a study of shared clonotypes between healthy human individuals. Study overall: Per-donor plates numbered three CD4 naive, three CD4 memory, two CD8 naive and one CD8 memory.

Study-wide results and limits: Despite large depth, rarefaction showed incomplete sorted-subset sequencing.

Sample: naive CD4+ T cells from PBMCs. Stated subset: CD45RA+ positively selected. The chain has TRBV5-1 and TRBJ1-3, with a tentative D call TRBD1 (6 bases). The receptor was derived from a young man in good health. Some clones in this sample may be carry-over from other donors' samples. The CDR3 region has the DNA TGCGCCAGCAGCCAAAAACAGGGAGCTGGAAACACCATATATTTT. This translates into CASSQKQGAGNTIYF.